The next 11 T cell receptor beta chains were all read from a single sample in a study of T cell responses to AZD1222 COVID-19 vaccine (TCRdb year 2021). The time point label of this sample denotes: baseline before first vaccination. Library prep was done by the immunoSEQ multiplex PCR assay. Entries here come from immuneACCESS through TCRdb and include only in-frame sequences with V and J called. Some clones fail to appear in such tables; in the studies checked, an unresolved V gene covers under half of the shortfall, and the cause of the remainder is unknown. The sample table holds some 180,000 clones, of which 70% to 90% were seen once. The ten top clones hold approximately 0.49% of the sample. This material consisted of peripheral blood, taken on day 0 of AZD1222 vaccination. The receptor set was obtained from an adult in good health.

The CDR3 reads CASSQAWRDATNEKLFF. The CDR3 bases are TGTGCCAGCAGCCAAGCCTGGAGGGACGCAACTAATGAAAAACTGTTTTTT. This rearrangement joins TRBV4-2 to TRBJ1-4; TRBD1 might be the D (5 bases). The CDR3 is made up of 17 amino acids. Germline V gives CDR1 LGHNA, CDR2 YNFKEQ. Trimming removed 1 base at V and 0 bases at J, with 12 bases between.

This clone has a handful of counts. V gene TRBV6-1 combines with J gene TRBJ2-7, with 12 bases that match TRBD1. Trimming removed 4 bases from V and 5 bases from J; junction bases left unmatched: 9. This CDR3 spans 16 amino acids. CDR1 and CDR2 (germline): MNHNS, SASEGT. The CDR3 DNA follows: TGTGCCAGCAGTGCGTCGGGACAGGGGGCAGGAAACGAGCAGTACTTC. Its translation is CASSASGQGAGNEQYF.

The V gene is TRBV11-2, the J gene TRBJ2-7, with 10 positions matching TRBD2. This CDR3 has 17 amino acids. The junction had 6 bases not matched to a gene; V was cut back by 1 base and J by 0 bases. Germline values: CDR1 SGHAT, CDR2 FQNNGV. The CDR3 DNA follows: TGTGCCAGCAGCTTAGGGCGAACTAGCGGGACCTCCTACGAGCAGTACTTC. Translated: CASSLGRTSGTSYEQYF.

As regards this clone: Other DNA sequences in the same sample also yield this CDR3. The chain recombines TRBV6-5 with TRBJ1-5; 9 bases map to TRBD1. The CDR3 sequence is 15 residues long. Germline assignment: CDR1 MNHEY and CDR2 SVGAGI. J was trimmed by 3 bases and V by 6 bases; bases with no gene match: 6. The CDR3 DNA reads TGTGCCAGCAGAGCAACAGGGGGCTCCAATCAGCCCCAGCATTTT. This encodes CASRATGGSNQPQHF.

V usage is TRBV2 and J usage is TRBJ2-3; no clear D gene. This CDR3 contains 11 residues. CDR1 is SNHLY and CDR2 is FYNNEI in the germline V gene. V was shortened by 5 bases and J by 6 bases, with 6 bases between the two germline ends. CDR3 DNA sequence: TGTGCCAGCAGTTACGGCGATACGCAGTATTTT. Its translation: CASSYGDTQYF. The whole variable domain, filled in from reference TRBV2 and TRBJ2-3, reads EPEVTQTPSHQVTQMGQEVILRCVPISNHLYFYWYRQILGQKVEFLVSFYNNEISEKSEIFDDQFSVERPDGSNFTLKIRSTKLEDSAMYFCASSYGDTQYFGPGTRLTVL.

The chain uses TRBV7-2 and TRBJ2-2; no clear D. V was pared by 3 bases and J by 4 bases, with 6 bases between. Looked up from germline, CDR1 is SGHTA and CDR2 is FQGNSA. The CDR3 covers 13 residues. Written as DNA, the CDR3 is TGTGCCAGCAGCTTGTACGGCACCGGGGAGCTGTTTTTT. This gives the protein CASSLYGTGELFF.

This clone was seen only once. DNA of the CDR3: TGCGCCAGCAGCCAGGATAGATACTCGGGGACAGATGCCGGCGAGCAGTACTTC. Its translation: CASSQDRYSGTDAGEQYF. The genes are TRBV4-3 and TRBJ2-7; TRBD1 aligns across 7 bases. J lost 6 bases, V lost 3 bases, and 20 bases had no gene match. CDR1 is LGHNA and CDR2 is YSLEER in the germline V gene. This CDR3 has 18 amino acids.

The chain's CDR3 is CATRVGVEQYF. DNA of the CDR3: TGTGCCACCCGGGTAGGAGTCGAGCAGTACTTC. The chain couples TRBV27 to TRBJ2-7, with no clear D. The V gene lost 10 bases and the J gene lost 6 bases, with 13 bases spanning the gap. CDR1 is MNHEY and CDR2 is SMNVEV in the germline V gene (reference sequence). This CDR3 has 11 residues.

This chain uses TRBV10-3 with TRBJ2-3; 12 bases are shared with TRBD2. J lost 0 bases, V lost 1 base, and 17 bases had no gene match. CDR3 length: 22 amino acids. Germline-derived CDR1 and CDR2 are ENHRY and SYGVKD. The CDR3 is CAISEFTDTSGRHPPSTDTQYF. CDR3 in DNA: TGTGCCATCAGTGAGTTTACGGACACTAGCGGGAGGCATCCGCCTAGCACAGATACGCAGTATTTT.

This clone was seen a few times. V usage is TRBV4-2 and J usage is TRBJ1-2, with TRBD1 identical over 11 bases. V dropped 3 bases and J dropped 7; count of bases not matched to a gene: 4. The CDR3 spans 14 residues. Germline V lookup: CDR1 LGHNA, CDR2 YNFKEQ. The CDR3 sequence: CASSQGQGVSGYTF. For the CDR3, the DNA is TGTGCCAGCAGCCAGGGACAGGGGGTGAGTGGCTACACCTTC.

The rearrangement links TRBV20-1 to TRBJ2-5; D not certain. Deletions cut 5 bases from V and 5 bases from J, with 6 bases between. The CDR3 runs 10 residues. Germline V CDR1 and CDR2: DFQATT, SNEGSKA (reference sequence). In DNA form, the CDR3 reads TGCAGTGCTCAGATGGAGACCCAGTACTTC. Protein: CSAQMETQYF.